This T cell receptor (beta chain) was documented in a study of T cell responses to AZD1222 COVID-19 vaccine. General observations from the study: Only after the peak T cell response were repertoires sampled. The study found vaccine-associated CD4 TCRs spanning spike, dominant at 160-218 and 743-854. The donor cohort was predominantly white British with a female majority, and clonal diversity may have been underestimated.

From germline, CDR1 is MDHEN and CDR2 SYDVKM. This CDR3 comprises 14 residues. V lost 3 bases, J lost 8 bases, and 7 bases stayed unmatched. Profiling relied on immunoSEQ multiplex PCR, and the TCRdb table lists in-frame clones only, not all of them. The sample has about 120,000 clones; approximately 90% are singletons. Comments on this clone: Its antigen remains unidentified.

The TCR was taken from an adult who received the MenACWY meningococcal vaccine as a control. The chain has TRBV28 and TRBJ2-7; 10 positions match TRBD1. The sequencing here drew on peripheral blood, taken 28 days after the second dose of the MenACWY control vaccine. The CDR3 protein is CASSLGTGASQQYF. CDR3 coding DNA: TGTGCCAGCAGTTTGGGGACAGGGGCGAGTCAGCAGTACTTC.